This is a list of T cell receptor beta chains from one sample in a study of cytomegalovirus exposure and HLA in healthy donors. Method: immunoSEQ multiplex PCR; TCRdb's copy keeps in-frame clones and lacks some. This table holds about 200,000 clones. Sequencing was done on a sample of PBMCs. Receptor source: a girl aged 2-15 years in good health and CMV-seropositive. Each CDR3 is given with its conserved first and last residue. A D gene is named only where the DNA matches it firmly.

J gene: TRBJ2-2; CDR3 length: 15; D gene: -; V gene: TRBV5-1; CDR3 protein: CASLPGQFNTGELFF; CDR3 DNA: TGCGCCAGCCTCCCTGGACAGTTTAACACCGGGGAGCTGTTTTTT
J gene: TRBJ1-6; CDR3 length: 14; D gene: -; V gene: TRBV5-1; CDR3 protein: CASSLGTDNSPLHF; CDR3 DNA: TGCGCCAGCAGCTTGGGGACAGATAATTCACCCCTCCACTTT
J gene: TRBJ1-1; CDR3 length: 12; D gene: -; V gene: TRBV29-1; CDR3 protein: CSDREGATEAFF; CDR3 DNA: TGCAGCGACAGGGAAGGGGCCACTGAAGCTTTCTTT
J gene: TRBJ2-7; CDR3 length: 13; D gene: TRBD1; V gene: TRBV29-1; CDR3 protein: CSVEGDRSYEQYF; CDR3 DNA: TGCAGCGTTGAGGGGGACAGATCCTACGAGCAGTACTTC
J gene: TRBJ1-5; CDR3 length: 15; D gene: -; V gene: TRBV7-9; CDR3 protein: CASSLGWDTDQPQHF; CDR3 DNA: TGTGCCAGCAGCTTAGGGTGGGACACCGATCAGCCCCAGCATTTT
J gene: TRBJ2-7; CDR3 length: 15; D gene: -; V gene: TRBV6-5; CDR3 protein: CASSPNSLQIYEQYF; CDR3 DNA: TGTGCCAGCAGTCCGAACAGCCTACAGATATACGAGCAGTACTTC
J gene: TRBJ2-1; CDR3 length: 14; D gene: -; V gene: TRBV2; CDR3 protein: CASTPPSVVSEQFF; CDR3 DNA: TGTGCCAGCACCCCCCCGAGTGTTGTTAGCGAGCAGTTCTTC
J gene: TRBJ2-5; CDR3 length: 13; D gene: -; V gene: TRBV10-2; CDR3 protein: CASSSGLGETQYF; CDR3 DNA: TGCGCCAGCTCTTCCGGTCTCGGTGAGACCCAGTACTTC
J gene: TRBJ1-2; CDR3 length: 17; D gene: -; V gene: TRBV7-2; CDR3 protein: CASSLFPQGQANYGYTF; CDR3 DNA: TGTGCCAGCAGCTTATTCCCCCAGGGACAAGCTAACTATGGCTACACCTTC
J gene: TRBJ1-1; CDR3 length: 13; D gene: -; V gene: TRBV9; CDR3 protein: CASSFPASTEAFF; CDR3 DNA: TGTGCCAGCAGTTTCCCCGCGAGCACTGAAGCTTTCTTT
J gene: TRBJ1-1; CDR3 length: 11; D gene: -; V gene: TRBV6-1; CDR3 protein: CATDFLTEAFF; CDR3 DNA: TGTGCCACCGACTTCCTCACTGAAGCTTTCTTT
J gene: TRBJ2-7; CDR3 length: 11; D gene: -; V gene: TRBV28; CDR3 protein: CATRRSDEQYF; CDR3 DNA: TGTGCCACCAGGCGGTCGGACGAGCAGTACTTC
J gene: TRBJ2-3; CDR3 length: 15; D gene: TRBD1; V gene: TRBV2; CDR3 protein: CASSYQTGQADTQYF; CDR3 DNA: TGTGCCAGCAGTTACCAGACAGGGCAGGCAGATACGCAGTATTTT
J gene: TRBJ2-7; CDR3 length: 13; D gene: -; V gene: TRBV28; CDR3 protein: CATLGGLQYEQYF; CDR3 DNA: TGTGCCACCCTAGGAGGACTCCAGTACGAGCAGTACTTC
J gene: TRBJ1-1; CDR3 length: 12; D gene: -; V gene: TRBV5-4; CDR3 protein: CASSSVNTEAFF; CDR3 DNA: TGTGCCAGCAGCTCGGTTAACACTGAAGCTTTCTTT
J gene: TRBJ2-6; CDR3 length: 13; D gene: TRBD1; V gene: TRBV30; CDR3 protein: CAGTGSGANVLTF; CDR3 DNA: TGTGCCGGGACAGGTTCTGGGGCCAACGTCCTGACTTTC
J gene: TRBJ2-5; CDR3 length: 16; D gene: TRBD2; V gene: TRBV9; CDR3 protein: CASSVGGRSGEETQYF; CDR3 DNA: TGTGCCAGCAGCGTAGGCGGTCGGAGCGGGGAAGAGACCCAGTACTTC
J gene: TRBJ2-3; CDR3 length: 16; D gene: TRBD2; V gene: TRBV7-2; CDR3 protein: CASSLALAASTDTQYF; CDR3 DNA: TGTGCCAGCAGCTTAGCACTAGCGGCAAGCACAGATACGCAGTATTTT
J gene: TRBJ2-3; CDR3 length: 16; D gene: TRBD2; V gene: TRBV10-3; CDR3 protein: CAISESRTSATDTQYF; CDR3 DNA: TGTGCCATCAGTGAGTCTCGGACTAGCGCCACAGATACGCAGTATTTT
J gene: TRBJ2-7; CDR3 length: 15; D gene: -; V gene: TRBV18; CDR3 protein: CASSPDIVRLDEQYF; CDR3 DNA: TGTGCCAGCTCACCAGATATTGTCAGGCTGGACGAGCAGTACTTC
J gene: TRBJ2-3; CDR3 length: 15; D gene: TRBD1; V gene: TRBV5-6; CDR3 protein: CASSLVGQGAGTQYF; CDR3 DNA: TGTGCCAGCAGCTTGGTGGGACAGGGGGCCGGTACGCAGTATTTT
J gene: TRBJ2-1; CDR3 length: 14; D gene: -; V gene: TRBV7-7; CDR3 protein: CASSPALYNNEQFF; CDR3 DNA: TGTGCCAGCAGCCCAGCGCTATATAACAATGAGCAGTTCTTC
J gene: TRBJ2-7; CDR3 length: 11; D gene: -; V gene: TRBV11-2; CDR3 protein: CASSPFYEQYF; CDR3 DNA: TGTGCCAGCAGCCCCTTCTACGAGCAGTACTTC
J gene: TRBJ2-3; CDR3 length: 13; D gene: -; V gene: TRBV6-6; CDR3 protein: CASKGGNTDTQYF; CDR3 DNA: TGTGCCAGCAAGGGGGGGAACACAGATACGCAGTATTTT
J gene: TRBJ2-2; CDR3 length: 13; D gene: TRBD1; V gene: TRBV19; CDR3 protein: CASGTVVSGELFF; CDR3 DNA: TGTGCTTCCGGGACAGTTGTGAGCGGGGAGCTGTTTTTT
J gene: TRBJ1-4; CDR3 length: 14; D gene: TRBD1; V gene: TRBV10-2; CDR3 protein: CASSGQGTDEKLFF; CDR3 DNA: TGCGCCAGCAGTGGACAGGGGACGGACGAAAAACTGTTTTTT
J gene: TRBJ2-7; CDR3 length: 14; D gene: TRBD2; V gene: TRBV25-1; CDR3 protein: CASSVPSGSCEQYF; CDR3 DNA: TGTGCCAGCAGTGTTCCTAGCGGGAGCTGCGAGCAGTACTTC
J gene: TRBJ1-2; CDR3 length: 13; D gene: -; V gene: TRBV28; CDR3 protein: CASSLGGGYGYTF; CDR3 DNA: TGTGCCAGCAGTTTAGGGGGAGGATATGGCTACACCTTC
J gene: TRBJ2-7; CDR3 length: 13; D gene: -; V gene: TRBV4-1; CDR3 protein: CASSAAEAGEQYF; CDR3 DNA: TGCGCCAGCAGCGCGGCCGAGGCTGGCGAGCAGTACTTC
J gene: TRBJ2-5; CDR3 length: 14; D gene: TRBD2; V gene: TRBV6-5; CDR3 protein: CASSSLSGAETQYF; CDR3 DNA: TGTGCCAGCAGTTCTCTTAGCGGGGCAGAGACCCAGTACTTC
J gene: TRBJ2-1; CDR3 length: 11; D gene: -; V gene: TRBV27; CDR3 protein: CASSSGLEQFF; CDR3 DNA: TGTGCCAGCAGTTCGGGACTTGAGCAGTTCTTC
J gene: TRBJ1-1; CDR3 length: 16; D gene: -; V gene: TRBV28; CDR3 protein: CASSSKQGGLNTEAFF; CDR3 DNA: TGTGCCAGCAGTTCGAAACAGGGAGGGTTAAACACTGAAGCTTTCTTT
J gene: TRBJ1-1; CDR3 length: 14; D gene: -; V gene: TRBV6-5; CDR3 protein: CASSYAGGPVEAFF; CDR3 DNA: TGTGCCAGCAGTTACGCGGGGGGCCCAGTCGAAGCTTTCTTT
J gene: TRBJ2-7; CDR3 length: 13; D gene: -; V gene: TRBV19; CDR3 protein: CATSSGAGYEQYF; CDR3 DNA: TGTGCCACCTCATCGGGAGCCGGATACGAGCAGTACTTC
J gene: TRBJ2-1; CDR3 length: 17; D gene: TRBD2; V gene: TRBV7-2; CDR3 protein: CASRSTSVISVLNEQFF; CDR3 DNA: TGTGCCAGCAGGTCGACTAGCGTCATATCGGTTCTTAATGAGCAGTTCTTC
J gene: TRBJ2-1; CDR3 length: 17; D gene: TRBD2; V gene: TRBV28; CDR3 protein: CASSPPLLAGGDNEQFF; CDR3 DNA: TGTGCCAGCAGTCCGCCGCTACTAGCGGGAGGAGACAATGAGCAGTTCTTC
J gene: TRBJ2-1; CDR3 length: 19; D gene: TRBD2; V gene: TRBV27; CDR3 protein: CASRARSGELPNSYNEQFF; CDR3 DNA: TGTGCCAGCAGGGCCCGAAGCGGGGAGCTACCGAACTCCTACAATGAGCAGTTCTTC